Reported below is one TCR beta chain. The antigen is unknown. The sample originates from a study of graft-versus-host responses after intestinal transplantation. Study overall: Among the recipients, all got anti-thymocyte globulin induction and then tacrolimus and steroids for about three years.

TCRdb's copy holds only in-frame clones and misses some; the assay was immunoSEQ multiplex PCR. The profile covers more than 25,000 clones, with over 85% appearing a single time and approximately 0.53% taken by the ten largest. Study-wide points: Recipient marrow contained GvH clones, some of which appeared first in ileum or blood.

The CDR3 covers 18 residues. V was shortened by 3 bases and J by 0 bases, with 16 bases between the two germline ends. CDR1 is SGHRS, CDR2 YFSETQ, per germline. The specimen was PBMCs, collected 18 days after transplant. The V and J genes are TRBV5-1 and TRBJ1-6; no definite D call. This receptor was taken from a human patient who received an intestinal transplant, so some T cells may come from the graft donor. This CDR3 is CASSSEGGSLSYNSPLHF. CDR3 nucleotides: TGCGCCAGCAGCTCTGAGGGAGGCAGCCTCTCCTATAATTCACCCCTCCACTTT.